These 4 T cell receptor beta chains were all obtained from the same sample, sequenced in a study of T cells in Graves' hyperthyroidism and ophthalmopathy. Researchers amplified the TCR beta CDR3 regions from RNA transcripts. Researchers ran a first-round RT-PCR on the TCR CDR3 using the HTBI primer set. TCRdb fed the multiplex PCR reads into MiXCR, producing one record per CDR3 protein. The sample has about 640,000 distinct CDR3 sequences; over 40% are singletons. Sequenced sample: peripheral blood or thyroid tissue (not recorded which). Every receptor here comes from an adult man with Graves' disease, either hyperthyroidism or ophthalmopathy (not recorded which).

V is TRBV6-6 and J is TRBJ2-2, with 10 bases lining up with TRBD2. The length of the CDR3 is 15 residues. The V gene end was trimmed by 5 bases and the J gene end by 9 bases; junction bases not matched to a gene: 9. Germline-derived CDR1 and CDR2 are MNHNY and SVGAGI (reference sequence). CDR3 sequence: CASSEGLAGARELFF. The CDR3 coding sequence is TGTGCCAGCAGTGAAGGGCTAGCGGGGGCCCGGGAGCTGTTTTTT.

This clonotype was found a few times. The CDR3, as DNA: TGCGCCAGCAGCCAAGAGGGATTCGGTGGAGAGACCCAGTACTTC. This translates into CASSQEGFGGETQYF. The genes are TRBV4-1 and TRBJ2-5; D gene unclear. This CDR3 contains 15 residues. The V and J ends lost 0 bases and 4 bases respectively, with 12 bases between them. Germline V gives CDR1 MGHRA, CDR2 YSYEKL.

This clonotype showed up many times. The chain links TRBV7-9 to TRBJ1-1; D is ambiguous. Trimming took off 5 bases at V and 10 bases at J, with 20 bases between the two ends. The CDR3 contains 14 residues. In germline, CDR1 is SEHNR, CDR2 FQNEAQ (reference sequence). CDR3 sequence reads: CASSRIPTNIGAFF. Written as DNA, the CDR3 is TGTGCCAGCAGCAGAATTCCGACGAACATAGGAGCTTTCTTT.

DNA of the CDR3: TGTGCCAGCAGCAGAGTGGGGGGGGCTAGCAATCAGCCCCAGCATTTT. Its protein is CASSRVGGASNQPQHF. The chain combines TRBV12-3 or TRBV12-4 with TRBJ1-5, with a possible D match to TRBD1 (6 bases). Trimming cost V 6 bases and J 0 bases, with 15 bases left between them. The length of the CDR3 is 16 residues.